This is a list of T cell receptor beta chains from one sample in a study of response to subunit inactivated influenza vaccine. TCRdb processed the RT-PCR reads anew with MiXCR; each CDR3 protein has one entry. The data contain 700,000 to 800,000 distinct CDR3 sequences, under 20% of them singletons. The sample here was PBMCs from blood, taken more than 4 days after vaccination. The receptors were gathered from a man in his forties or fifties who received an inactivated influenza vaccine. Both conserved end residues are part of each CDR3. Each record gives: V gene, clone size, D gene, J gene, CDR3 DNA, CDR3 protein. D genes are given only for firm matches. Rows give clone size only sometimes, using once, few, many, or a class for an expanded clone.

v_gene: TRBV7-9; abundance: many; d_gene: .; j_gene: TRBJ1-2; CDR3nt: TGTGCCAGCAGCTCCGAGGGGGGCTATGGCTACACCTTC; CDR3aa: CASSSEGGYGYTF
v_gene: TRBV10-3; abundance: once; d_gene: TRBD1; j_gene: TRBJ2-5; CDR3nt: TGTGCCATCAGTGAGTTTCTGACAGGGCGAGAGACCCAGTACTTC; CDR3aa: CAISEFLTGRETQYF
v_gene: TRBV20-1; abundance: .; d_gene: TRBD2; j_gene: TRBJ2-7; CDR3nt: TGCAGTGCTAGAAACCGCGGGAGCCTAGATCGGGAGCAGTACTTC; CDR3aa: CSARNRGSLDREQYF
v_gene: TRBV4-1; abundance: once; d_gene: .; j_gene: TRBJ1-5; CDR3nt: TGCGCCAGCAGCCAAGGGGCCGTTTATAGCAATCAGCCCCAGCATTTT; CDR3aa: CASSQGAVYSNQPQHF
v_gene: TRBV20-1; abundance: .; d_gene: .; j_gene: TRBJ1-1; CDR3nt: TGCAGTGCTAGAGTAAGGGGAGGAACTGAAGCTTACTTT; CDR3aa: CSARVRGGTEAYF
v_gene: TRBV5-6; abundance: few; d_gene: .; j_gene: TRBJ2-1; CDR3nt: TGTGCCAGCAGCGTGGGGGGCGGGCGCTCCTACAATGAGCAGTTCTTC; CDR3aa: CASSVGGGRSYNEQFF
v_gene: TRBV6-2/TRBV6-3; abundance: .; d_gene: .; j_gene: TRBJ2-7; CDR3nt: TGTGCCAGCAGTTACTCGAGAAGCGTGAGGTACGAGCAGTACTTC; CDR3aa: CASSYSRSVRYEQYF
v_gene: TRBV5-1; abundance: few; d_gene: .; j_gene: TRBJ2-5; CDR3nt: TGCGCCAGCCAGGGGACTAATATTCTGAAGACCCAGTACTTC; CDR3aa: CASQGTNILKTQYF
v_gene: TRBV5-5; abundance: few; d_gene: TRBD1; j_gene: TRBJ2-1; CDR3nt: TGTGCCAGCAGCTCCACCGGGACAGGACCCTACAATGAGCAGTTCTTC; CDR3aa: CASSSTGTGPYNEQFF
v_gene: TRBV10-3; abundance: many; d_gene: .; j_gene: TRBJ2-1; CDR3nt: TGTGCCATCAGTGAGTCTGGGGGTAGTGGCAATGAGCAGTTCTTC; CDR3aa: CAISESGGSGNEQFF
v_gene: TRBV27; abundance: few; d_gene: TRBD1; j_gene: TRBJ1-1; CDR3nt: TGTGCCAGCAGTTACCTACGACAGGGTATGAACACTGAAGCTTTCTTT; CDR3aa: CASSYLRQGMNTEAFF
v_gene: TRBV7-4; abundance: few; d_gene: TRBD2; j_gene: TRBJ2-1; CDR3nt: TGTGCCAGCAGGCCCGGACTAGCGGGAGGGCCTGGTTACAATGAGCAGTTCTTC; CDR3aa: CASRPGLAGGPGYNEQFF
v_gene: TRBV5-1; abundance: few; d_gene: .; j_gene: TRBJ2-1; CDR3nt: TGCGCCAGCAGCCTCGGGACCCGAACTGGGAATGAGCAGTTCTTC; CDR3aa: CASSLGTRTGNEQFF
v_gene: TRBV7-2; abundance: few; d_gene: TRBD1; j_gene: TRBJ2-1; CDR3nt: TGTGCCAGCAGCTTTACAGGGGACAGGTATGAGCAGTTCTTC; CDR3aa: CASSFTGDRYEQFF
v_gene: TRBV3-1; abundance: few; d_gene: .; j_gene: TRBJ2-7; CDR3nt: TGTGCCAGCAGCCAATGGCGGACCACAAGCCACGAGCAGTACTTC; CDR3aa: CASSQWRTTSHEQYF
v_gene: TRBV12-3/TRBV12-4; abundance: .; d_gene: TRBD1; j_gene: TRBJ2-6; CDR3nt: TGTGCCAGCAGCGGGGGGTTGGGCGGGACAGGGATCTCTGGGGCCAACGTCCTGACTTTC; CDR3aa: CASSGGLGGTGISGANVLTF
v_gene: TRBV25-1; abundance: .; d_gene: TRBD2; j_gene: TRBJ2-3; CDR3nt: TGTGCCAGAATAGCGGGGACTACAGATACGCAGTATTTT; CDR3aa: CARIAGTTDTQYF
v_gene: TRBV20-1; abundance: many; d_gene: .; j_gene: TRBJ2-1; CDR3nt: TGCAGTGCTAGGGACAGCGGGACAAACAATGAGCAGTTCTTC; CDR3aa: CSARDSGTNNEQFF
v_gene: TRBV4-2; abundance: few; d_gene: .; j_gene: TRBJ2-7; CDR3nt: TGTGCCAGCAGCCAAGAAAGGGGGGGAGCCTACGAGCAGTACTTC; CDR3aa: CASSQERGGAYEQYF
v_gene: TRBV7-8; abundance: few; d_gene: TRBD2; j_gene: TRBJ2-1; CDR3nt: TGTGCCAGCAGCCAAAGCGGGAGGGGTTACAATGAGCAGTTCTTC; CDR3aa: CASSQSGRGYNEQFF
v_gene: TRBV12-3/TRBV12-4; abundance: many; d_gene: .; j_gene: TRBJ1-3; CDR3nt: TGTGCCAGCAGTCCATCCGGGAGAGTTACGACCATATATTTT; CDR3aa: CASSPSGRVTTIYF
v_gene: TRBV19; abundance: .; d_gene: .; j_gene: TRBJ2-7; CDR3nt: TGTGCCAGTAGTATGGTCGGGGACCACTACGAGCAGTACTTC; CDR3aa: CASSMVGDHYEQYF
v_gene: TRBV12-3/TRBV12-4; abundance: .; d_gene: TRBD1; j_gene: TRBJ1-5; CDR3nt: TGTGCCAGCACACCGACAGGGGGCTTCAGCAATCAGCCCCAGCATTTT; CDR3aa: CASTPTGGFSNQPQHF
v_gene: TRBV12-3/TRBV12-4; abundance: many; d_gene: .; j_gene: TRBJ1-1; CDR3nt: TGTGCCAGCAGAGACAGCGTGACTGAAGCTTTCTTT; CDR3aa: CASRDSVTEAFF
v_gene: TRBV20-1; abundance: few; d_gene: .; j_gene: TRBJ2-1; CDR3nt: TGCAGTTTCCTTCTCCCTACTTCCTACAATGAGCAGTTCTTC; CDR3aa: CSFLLPTSYNEQFF
v_gene: TRBV7-6; abundance: many; d_gene: .; j_gene: TRBJ2-7; CDR3nt: TGTGCCAGCAGCTTAGCGGGGGAGCGGGAGCAGTACTTC; CDR3aa: CASSLAGEREQYF
v_gene: TRBV7-2; abundance: .; d_gene: .; j_gene: TRBJ2-3; CDR3nt: TGTGCCAGCAGCAGGCGGATCTACGACACAGATACGCAGTATTTT; CDR3aa: CASSRRIYDTDTQYF
v_gene: TRBV10-2; abundance: few; d_gene: .; j_gene: TRBJ2-1; CDR3nt: TGCGCCAGCAGTGAGTATCGCTACAATGAGCAGTTCTTC; CDR3aa: CASSEYRYNEQFF
v_gene: TRBV25-1; abundance: few; d_gene: TRBD2; j_gene: TRBJ2-1; CDR3nt: TGTGCCAGCAGTGAACGGGCGGGGGTGTACAATGAGCAGTTCTTC; CDR3aa: CASSERAGVYNEQFF
v_gene: TRBV7-8; abundance: few; d_gene: TRBD1; j_gene: TRBJ1-2; CDR3nt: TGTGCCAGCAGCGCGCGGGACAGGGGGCTGTACACCTTC; CDR3aa: CASSARDRGLYTF
v_gene: TRBV29-1; abundance: .; d_gene: TRBD1; j_gene: TRBJ2-3; CDR3nt: TGCAGCGGCCGGGGGACAGGGAACAGGGGTACGCAGTATTTT; CDR3aa: CSGRGTGNRGTQYF
v_gene: TRBV20-1; abundance: few; d_gene: .; j_gene: TRBJ1-1; CDR3nt: TGCAGTGCTAGACCAAATGTCTTAATAAACACTGAAGCTTTCTTT; CDR3aa: CSARPNVLINTEAFF
v_gene: TRBV12-3/TRBV12-4; abundance: few; d_gene: .; j_gene: TRBJ2-3; CDR3nt: TGTGCCAGCAGTTATACAGGTGGAGTAGGGTATTTT; CDR3aa: CASSYTGGVGYF
v_gene: TRBV7-8; abundance: .; d_gene: .; j_gene: TRBJ2-4; CDR3nt: TGTGCCAGCAGCTTAGAGAGAGGGGGGGTCAAAAACATTCAGTACTTC; CDR3aa: CASSLERGGVKNIQYF
v_gene: TRBV7-9; abundance: .; d_gene: TRBD2; j_gene: TRBJ2-1; CDR3nt: TGTGCCAGCAGCTTAGCCGGTAGCGGGGGGCAAGAGCAGTTCTTC; CDR3aa: CASSLAGSGGQEQFF
v_gene: TRBV5-1; abundance: .; d_gene: .; j_gene: TRBJ1-3; CDR3nt: TGCGCCAGCAGCTTGGAATCAGGGCGTTCTGGAAACACCATATATTTT; CDR3aa: CASSLESGRSGNTIYF
v_gene: TRBV7-2; abundance: .; d_gene: TRBD2; j_gene: TRBJ2-1; CDR3nt: TGTGCCAGCAGCCCCGCGGGGGCTAGCGGGGGATACAATGAGCAGTTCTTC; CDR3aa: CASSPAGASGGYNEQFF
v_gene: TRBV12-3/TRBV12-4; abundance: .; d_gene: .; j_gene: TRBJ1-1; CDR3nt: TGTGCCAGCACCCTGACTAAGGGCACTGAAGCTTTCTTT; CDR3aa: CASTLTKGTEAFF
v_gene: TRBV15; abundance: .; d_gene: .; j_gene: TRBJ2-7; CDR3nt: TGTGCCACCAGCAGAGATTCTGTGGCGGGACTCTCGATCGAGCAGTACTTC; CDR3aa: CATSRDSVAGLSIEQYF
v_gene: TRBV7-3; abundance: many; d_gene: TRBD1; j_gene: TRBJ2-1; CDR3nt: TGTGCCAGCAGCCTCCCAGGACAGGGGGGAGGCAATGAGCAGTTCTTC; CDR3aa: CASSLPGQGGGNEQFF
v_gene: TRBV12-3/TRBV12-4; abundance: .; d_gene: TRBD2; j_gene: TRBJ2-1; CDR3nt: TGTGCCAGCAGTTTTGGAGCGGGGCAGGATGAGCAGTTCTTC; CDR3aa: CASSFGAGQDEQFF
v_gene: TRBV9; abundance: few; d_gene: TRBD1; j_gene: TRBJ2-2; CDR3nt: TGTGCCAGCAGCACTCCGGGACAGCACACCGGGGAGCTGTTTTTT; CDR3aa: CASSTPGQHTGELFF
v_gene: TRBV11-2; abundance: .; d_gene: TRBD1; j_gene: TRBJ1-4; CDR3nt: TGTGCCAGCAGCTTATACCCCGGGACAGGGAAGGCGGCTAATGAAAAACTGTTTTTT; CDR3aa: CASSLYPGTGKAANEKLFF
v_gene: TRBV5-1; abundance: few; d_gene: .; j_gene: TRBJ1-1; CDR3nt: TGCGCCAGCAAAACGGGGCAGGGAGGCGCTGAAGCTTTCTTT; CDR3aa: CASKTGQGGAEAFF
v_gene: TRBV12-3/TRBV12-4; abundance: .; d_gene: .; j_gene: TRBJ2-1; CDR3nt: TGTGCCAGCAGTTTAGCCCCCGGGGTTGAGCAGTTCTTC; CDR3aa: CASSLAPGVEQFF